What follows are 23 T cell receptor beta chains derived from one specimen sequenced in a study of T cells in localized non-small cell lung cancer. The method was immunoSEQ multiplex PCR; TCRdb's version includes in-frame clones alone and lacks a portion of them. The sample shows tens of thousands of clones, roughly 87% of them seen only once. Sample: peripheral blood, taken before any cancer treatment. The receptors here all came from a man aged 35 to 70 with stage I squamous cell lung carcinoma.

The V and J genes are TRBV19 and TRBJ1-2; unclear D gene. Germline-derived CDR1 and CDR2 are LNHDA and SQIVND (reference sequence). This CDR3 has 12 residues. V dropped 5 bases and J dropped 2 bases, with 6 bases sitting between them. CDR3 region: CASSQRNYGYTF. The CDR3 DNA reads as TGTGCCAGTAGTCAGCGGAACTATGGCTACACCTTC.

This chain connects TRBV5-1 to TRBJ2-2; D is unresolved. The germline V gene encodes CDR1 SGHRS and CDR2 YFSETQ. The CDR3 length is 12 residues. The V end was cut by 4 bases, the J end by 6 bases, with 7 bases between. CDR3 in amino acids: CASSLSAGELFF. CDR3 coding DNA: TGCGCCAGCAGCCTAAGCGCCGGGGAGCTGTTTTTT.

Only a few counts were recorded for this clone. The chain links TRBV6-6 to TRBJ2-2; 8 bases are a match to TRBD1. The trim removed 8 bases at V and 3 bases at J, leaving 11 bases unmatched. Germline loops: CDR1 MNHNY, CDR2 SVGAGI (reference sequence). The CDR3 has 16 amino acids. The CDR3 sequence is CASQTDRERYTGELFF. The CDR3 DNA reads as TGTGCCAGCCAAACGGACAGGGAGAGGTACACCGGGGAGCTGTTTTTT.

The chain links TRBV5-1 to TRBJ2-2, with D hard to call. Trimming shortened V by 0 bases and J by 0 bases, and 6 bases separated the two germline ends. This CDR3 is 15 amino acids long. Looked up from germline, CDR1 is SGHRS and CDR2 is YFSETQ. The CDR3 DNA sequence: TGCGCCAGCAGCTTGGAAACGCCGAACACCGGGGAGCTGTTTTTT. This gives the protein CASSLETPNTGELFF.

Details on this clone: This specimen includes other DNA sequences encoding the same CDR3. The chain has TRBV18 and TRBJ1-1; D may be TRBD1 (6 bases). This CDR3 contains 14 residues. Per germline, CDR1 KGHSH and CDR2 LQKENI. The V end was cut by 3 bases, the J end by 0 bases, with 8 bases between. In nucleotides, the CDR3 is TGTGCCAGCTCACCCGACAGGATGAACACTGAAGCTTTCTTT. The encoded protein is CASSPDRMNTEAFF.

The V call is TRBV2, the J call TRBJ1-1, with TRBD1 identical over 8 bases. After removal of 0 bases from V and 1 base from J, the junction contained 13 bases not matched to a gene. CDR3 size: 19 residues. Germline-derived CDR1 and CDR2 are SNHLY and FYNNEI. CDR3 DNA sequence: TGTGCCAGCAGTGAAGCGCCTGGGGGGGGGACAGGCCCGAACACTGAAGCTTTCTTT. Protein sequence: CASSEAPGGGTGPNTEAFF.

This chain uses TRBV19 with TRBJ1-4; 7 positions match TRBD1. The junction had 4 bases not matched to a gene; V was cut back by 3 bases and J by 3 bases. Germline V gene lookup returns CDR1 LNHDA and CDR2 SQIVND (reference sequence). There are 15 residues in the CDR3. CDR3 in DNA: TGTGCCAGTAGTATTTGGACAGGAGCTAATGAAAAACTGTTTTTT. This codes for CASSIWTGANEKLFF. Full variable domain (rest looked up from reference TRBV19 and TRBJ1-4): DGGITQSPKYLFRKEGQNVTLSCEQNLNHDAMYWYRQDPGQGLRLIYYSQIVNDFQKGDIAEGYSVSREKKESFPLTVTSAQKNPTAFYLCASSIWTGANEKLFFGSGTQLSVL.

The rearrangement uses TRBV7-8 and TRBJ1-1, with unresolved D. With 5 bases removed from V and 2 bases from J, the gap between germline ends came to 9 bases. Per germline, CDR1 SGHVS and CDR2 FQNEAQ. CDR3 length: 13 amino acids. As DNA, the CDR3 is TGTGCCAGCAGCCTGGACCCCAACACTGAAGCTTTCTTT. It codes for CASSLDPNTEAFF.

The J gene is TRBJ1-1, the V gene TRBV27, with D unclear. The germline V gene encodes CDR1 MNHEY and CDR2 SMNVEV (reference sequence). V was cut by 5 bases and J by 2 bases, with 15 bases left in between. The CDR3 covers 15 residues. This CDR3 is CASSPAPPYNTEAFF. Here the CDR3 DNA reads TGTGCCAGCAGTCCCGCACCCCCGTATAACACTGAAGCTTTCTTT.

V and J are TRBV6-1 and TRBJ2-5, with D possibly matching TRBD2 (6 bases). Germline values: CDR1 MNHNS, CDR2 SASEGT. Trimming cost V 6 bases and J 2 bases, with 16 bases left between them. This CDR3 comprises 15 residues. CDR3 region: CASRTPTGTQETQYF. The DNA of the CDR3 is TGTGCCAGCAGGACCCCAACCGGGACTCAAGAGACCCAGTACTTC.

The chain links TRBV6-5 to TRBJ2-5; D may be TRBD1 (6 bases). The DNA end favors TRBJ2-7, so the J call may be wrong. The germline CDR1 and CDR2 sequences are MNHEY and SVGAGI. CDR3 size: 13 residues. The chain's CDR3 is CASRRDKNYEQYF. The DNA of the CDR3 is TGTGCCAGCAGGAGGGACAAAAACTACGAGCAGTACTTC.

This sequence joins TRBV7-2 and TRBJ1-6; D is possibly TRBD1 (5 bases). CDR1 and CDR2 (germline): SGHTA, FQGNSA. CDR3 size: 15 residues. V was trimmed by 6 bases and J by 7 bases, leaving 16 bases between them. The CDR3 loop is CASSPYGQANSPLHF. The CDR3, as DNA: TGTGCCAGCAGTCCTTATGGACAAGCCAATTCACCCCTCCACTTT.

The V gene is TRBV7-2, the J gene TRBJ1-6, with D uncertain. The CDR3 totals 13 residues. Trimming cost V 2 bases and J 6 bases, with 5 bases left between them. The germline CDR1 and CDR2 sequences are SGHTA and FQGNSA. In DNA form, the CDR3 reads TGTGCCAGCAGCTTACCGGTTAATTCACCCCTCCACTTT. Its protein product is CASSLPVNSPLHF.

A few counts support this clone. V and J are TRBV9 and TRBJ2-2; D is undetermined. This CDR3 has 12 residues. Per the germline V gene, CDR1 is SGDLS and CDR2 is YYNGEE. V was trimmed by 0 bases and J by 8 bases, leaving 5 bases between them. The DNA of the CDR3 is TGTGCCAGCAGCGTAGTTCGGGGGGAGCTGTTTTTT. Translated, it gives CASSVVRGELFF.

V gene TRBV6-1 combines with J gene TRBJ1-1; D may be TRBD1 (6 bases). With 5 bases removed from V and 4 bases from J, the gap between germline ends came to 17 bases. Germline V CDR1 and CDR2: MNHNS, SASEGT. The CDR3 contains 15 residues. For the CDR3, the DNA is TGTGCCAGCAGTCCTCAGGGGAATACGGGCACTGAAGCTTTCTTT. It codes for CASSPQGNTGTEAFF.

The chain is built from TRBV5-1 and TRBJ1-3; no firm D call. V lost 0 bases and J 0 bases, leaving 4 bases between the germline ends. Germline V gives CDR1 SGHRS, CDR2 YFSETQ. There are 14 residues in the CDR3. The CDR3 DNA follows: TGCGCCAGCAGCTTGGGGTACTCTGGAAACACCATATATTTT. Translation: CASSLGYSGNTIYF.

V is TRBV5-1 and J is TRBJ2-5; D might be TRBD1 (6 bases). The germline gives CDR1 SGHRS, CDR2 YFSETQ. The CDR3 has 12 amino acids. V was pared by 4 bases and J by 4 bases, with 8 bases between. CDR3 amino acids: CASSQGRETQYF. CDR3 bases: TGCGCCAGCAGCCAGGGGAGAGAGACCCAGTACTTC.

This clone was recorded once. The chain carries TRBV5-4 and TRBJ1-3; D unclear. The CDR3 runs to 16 residues. The V end lost 1 base, the J end lost 0 bases, and 11 bases lay between the germline ends. Germline V gene sequence: CDR1 SGHNT, CDR2 YYREEE (reference sequence). In nucleotides, the CDR3 is TGTGCCAGCAGCTTGCTAGGCAGGAGCTCTGGAAACACCATATATTTT. Its translation: CASSLLGRSSGNTIYF.

V usage is TRBV15 and J usage is TRBJ2-1, with 8 nucleotides matching TRBD2. Germline CDR1 is LNHNV and CDR2 is YYDKDF (reference sequence). V lost 3 bases, J lost 7 bases, and 2 bases stayed unmatched. The CDR3 sequence is 13 residues long. CDR3 in amino acids: CATSSGGENEQFF. The CDR3 bases are TGTGCCACCAGCAGCGGGGGGGAAAATGAGCAGTTCTTC. Supplemented by reference TRBV15 and TRBJ2-1, the full variable domain reads DAMVIQNPRYQVTQFGKPVTLSCSQTLNHNVMYWYQQKSSQAPKLLFHYYDKDFNNEADTPDNFQSRRPNTSFCFLDIRSPGLGDTAMYLCATSSGGENEQFFGPGTRLTVL.

This clone was detected only once. V and J are TRBV5-1 and TRBJ1-1; D unclear. CDR3 length: 13 residues. Germline-derived CDR1 and CDR2 are SGHRS and YFSETQ. Trimming took off 6 bases at V and 0 bases at J, with 9 bases between the two ends. CDR3 bases: TGCGCCAGCACCGGGTCGCTGAACACTGAAGCTTTCTTT. Amino acid sequence: CASTGSLNTEAFF.

The chain links TRBV11-2 to TRBJ2-1; D is perhaps TRBD1 or TRBD2 (6 bases each). The V end lost 0 bases, the J end lost 2 bases, and 8 bases lay between the germline ends. In germline, CDR1 is SGHAT, CDR2 FQNNGV. This CDR3 comprises 15 residues. The CDR3 region is CASSLEGGAYNEQFF. The DNA of the CDR3 is TGTGCCAGCAGCTTAGAGGGGGGCGCCTACAATGAGCAGTTCTTC.

This chain joins TRBV19 and TRBJ1-3; the D is unclear. CDR1 and CDR2 from the germline V gene are LNHDA and SQIVND (reference sequence). The CDR3 totals 20 residues. Trimming shortened V by 1 base and J by 2 bases, and 24 bases separated the two germline ends. CDR3 nucleotides: TGTGCCAGTAGTATAGTTGGTCACCGCTACGGAGAGCCCCCTGGAAACACCATATATTTT. It is translated as CASSIVGHRYGEPPGNTIYF.

V gene TRBV28 combines with J gene TRBJ1-4, with D uncertain. The germline CDR1 and CDR2 sequences are MDHEN and SYDVKM. Trimming shortened V by 3 bases and J by 7 bases, and 9 bases separated the two germline ends. This CDR3 comprises 13 residues. As DNA, the CDR3 is TGTGCCAGCAGTTTTCTTTCTCCTGAAAAACTGTTTTTT. This sequence encodes CASSFLSPEKLFF.